This is a list of T cell receptor beta chains from one sample in a study of response to subunit inactivated influenza vaccine. TCRdb reprocessed the RT-PCR reads via MiXCR and lists one record per CDR3 protein. The table records hundreds of thousands of distinct CDR3 sequences, 6% to 9% of them present only once. The sequencing here drew on PBMCs from blood, taken roughly 24 months after vaccination. The receptors stem from a man aged 50-75 years who received an inactivated influenza vaccine. The CDR3 runs from the conserved cysteine through the conserved F or W.

V gene,J gene,CDR3 protein
TRBV7-9,TRBJ2-1,CASSFFVDNEQFF
TRBV5-1,TRBJ2-2,CASSLYISGTGELFF
TRBV7-2,TRBJ2-1,CASSLSQGAHEQFF
TRBV12-3/TRBV12-4,TRBJ2-2,CASSSVTVWDRVSIGELFF
TRBV20-1,TRBJ1-5,CSAIPGGNQPQHF
TRBV5-1,TRBJ2-7,CASSLEARGSDEQYF
TRBV5-1,TRBJ2-2,CASSLQQGIGTGELFF
TRBV12-3/TRBV12-4,TRBJ2-5,CASSPDFFREETQYF
TRBV4-2,TRBJ2-1,CASSQPYPTSGKYNEQFF
TRBV6-2/TRBV6-3,TRBJ2-1,CASNDEAGSKNEQFF
TRBV18,TRBJ1-2,CASSPTTDSRRSGYTF
TRBV23-1,TRBJ2-5,CASNGPGEETQYF
TRBV7-2,TRBJ1-4,CASSFSYGEKLFF
TRBV6-5,TRBJ2-1,CASSYSTLGTSTEQFF
TRBV10-2,TRBJ1-5,CASVGTGGNQPQHF
TRBV20-1,TRBJ1-1,CSASGGTFMNTEAFF
TRBV7-2,TRBJ2-2,CASSLAGQGGELFF
TRBV7-3,TRBJ2-1,CASSLIPRGTGSYNEQFF
TRBV3-1,TRBJ2-5,CASSQSTERYF
TRBV29-1,TRBJ1-2,CSGGDYGYTF
TRBV12-3/TRBV12-4,TRBJ1-2,CASSLMVRGTNYGYTF
TRBV3-1,TRBJ1-1,CASSHLLPDRGTEAFF
TRBV20-1,TRBJ2-7,CSARRELGYEQYF
TRBV28,TRBJ1-1,CASSRNTEAFF
TRBV3-1,TRBJ2-5,CASSLRGGERETQYF
TRBV5-6,TRBJ1-1,CASSRDRGNKNTEAFF
TRBV7-2,TRBJ2-7,CASSLKWSGGSSHEQYF
TRBV20-1,TRBJ1-2,CSAREPGQGPYGYTF
TRBV10-3,TRBJ2-3,CAISERVAGTDTQYF
TRBV7-2,TRBJ2-3,CASSLVRGGNTDTQYF
TRBV29-1,TRBJ2-3,CSATLGLHGVTDTQYF
TRBV5-1,TRBJ1-5,CARSPDSLNQPQHF
TRBV7-2,TRBJ2-7,CASSFDWSEQYF
TRBV20-1,TRBJ2-7,CSALQDYEQYF
TRBV6-5,TRBJ2-5,CASSSGSGQVGF
TRBV4-3,TRBJ1-2,CASSQVFLGPISWGYTF
TRBV5-1,TRBJ2-3,CASSLAWGQSTDTQYF
TRBV20-1,TRBJ2-5,CSARAATGPQETQYF
TRBV28,TRBJ2-3,CASSQFGLSADTQYF
TRBV4-3,TRBJ2-7,CASSQETLDRVSYEQYF
TRBV29-1,TRBJ2-5,CSVGGLGETQYF
TRBV20-1,TRBJ2-1,CSAPRWTGSDNEQFF
TRBV6-2/TRBV6-3,TRBJ1-3,CASRPPVGRISGNTIYF
TRBV7-8,TRBJ2-5,CASSLVGFPAQETQYF
TRBV5-5,TRBJ1-3,CASSQGGVAGNTIYF
TRBV7-9,TRBJ2-1,CASTPTPGNEQFF
TRBV12-3/TRBV12-4,TRBJ2-5,CASSLGVMETQYF
TRBV24-1,TRBJ1-2,CATSDVRDHGYTF
TRBV5-6,TRBJ1-5,CASSPRGDANQPQHF
TRBV12-3/TRBV12-4,TRBJ2-3,CASSLLDTDTQYF
TRBV20-1,TRBJ1-5,CSASPGSNQPQHF
TRBV20-1,TRBJ2-7,CSAEGGGPYEQYF
TRBV3-1,TRBJ2-7,CASSAGMTREQYF